Following are 3 T cell receptor beta chains from one sample sequenced in a study of identical twins. MiXCR was run by TCRdb on the 5' RACE reads, yielding one entry per CDR3 protein. The table includes 1.5 million to 2 million distinct CDR3 sequences, about 32% detected once. The sequenced sample consisted of cord blood. The receptors shown here come from a newborn girl in good health.

J is TRBJ1-5 and V is TRBV6-2 or TRBV6-3, with TRBD1 identical over 12 bases. CDR3 length equals 19 residues. Germline CDR1 is MNHEY and CDR2 is SVGEGT. V shed 5 bases, J shed 1 base, and the junction held 12 bases outside the gene matches. Here the CDR3 reads CASSHGTGGPLRSNQPQHF. The DNA for the CDR3 is TGTGCCAGCAGTCACGGGACAGGGGGCCCTTTGAGGAGCAATCAGCCCCAGCATTTT.

The V call is TRBV10-3, the J call TRBJ2-4, with D possibly being TRBD2 (6 bases). The J call may be mistaken, given a closer DNA end match to TRBJ2-7. Germline V gene data show CDR1 as ENHRY and CDR2 as SYGVKD. This CDR3 is 14 amino acids long. The CDR3: CAILVRRGGYEQYF. CDR3 sequence (DNA): TGTGCCATTCTAGTTCGGAGGGGAGGTTACGAGCAGTACTTC.

The chain has TRBV12-3 or TRBV12-4 and TRBJ1-2; TRBD1 matches 7 bases. The CDR3 is 13 residues long. The J segment lost 6 bases and the V segment lost 6 bases, leaving 7 bases of the junction unmatched. The CDR3: CASRPDRMDGYTF. The CDR3 DNA reads as TGTGCCAGCAGGCCGGACAGGATGGATGGCTACACCTTC.